Following are 22 T cell receptor beta chains from one sample sequenced in a study of T-cell reconstitution after alpha-beta-depleted transplantation in children. Unique molecular identifiers were used in preparing the TCRbeta library. MiXCR, applied by TCRdb to the PCR reads, yields one record per CDR3 protein. The table has under 100,000 distinct CDR3 sequences, roughly 15% seen once. The sample consisted of PBMCs, mostly from graft donor cells, taken 180 days after TCRalphabeta/CD19-depleted stem cell transplant. The receptors come from a male patient aged 2-9 years who had a stem cell transplant for acute lymphoblastic leukemia, so the T cells may come from the graft donor.

This clonotype showed up just a few times. The chain couples TRBV2 to TRBJ2-3; D not certain. Germline assignment: CDR1 SNHLY and CDR2 FYNNEI. V gave up 11 bases and J gave up 2 bases, with 14 bases separating them. There are 13 residues in the CDR3. The DNA of the CDR3 is TGTGCCTGGAAGGGTCGTTCCACAGATACGCAGTATTTT. Translated, it gives CAWKGRSTDTQYF.

This clonotype was counted only a few times. The chain employs TRBV7-2 and TRBJ1-2, with 12 nucleotides matching TRBD1. Germline CDR1 reads SGHTA; CDR2 reads FQGNSA. The CDR3 extends over 15 amino acids. V was clipped by 2 bases and J by 6 bases; unmatched bases: 4. CDR3 in DNA: TGTGCCAGCAGCTTAAGGGACAGGGGGCTTGATGGCTACACCTTC. This encodes CASSLRDRGLDGYTF.

This rearrangement joins TRBV10-3 to TRBJ1-2; the match to TRBD1 covers 9 bases. This CDR3 has 15 amino acids. Losses at the gene ends were 3 bases for V and 6 bases for J; bases not matched to a gene: 8. Germline V gene sequence: CDR1 ENHRY, CDR2 SYGVKD. In DNA, the CDR3 is TGTGCCATCAGTGATAATTACAGGGGGCCAGATGGCTACACCTTC. This encodes CAISDNYRGPDGYTF.

As regards this clonotype: Just one base apart from a much larger clone, this may be a read error. The chain carries TRBV5-8 and TRBJ1-2, with 9 bases identical to TRBD1. Trimming at V came to 4 bases and at J to 0 bases, leaving 7 bases not matched to a gene. This CDR3 contains 16 residues. CDR1 is SGHTS and CDR2 is YDEGEE in the germline V gene. The CDR3 is CASSPMDRGANYGYTF. As DNA, the CDR3 is TGTGCCAGCAGCCCCATGGACAGGGGAGCTAACTATGGCTACACCTTC.

This clonotype was seen a handful of times. The chain has TRBV7-9 and TRBJ2-1, with D tentatively TRBD2 (6 bases). V lost 5 bases and J lost 0, with 17 bases in between. This CDR3 has 17 amino acids. Germline CDR1 is SEHNR and CDR2 is FQNEAQ (reference sequence). CDR3: CASSGRRTGSSYNEQFF. CDR3 DNA sequence: TGTGCCAGCAGCGGACGAAGGACCGGGAGCTCCTACAATGAGCAGTTCTTC.

CDR3 in amino acids: CSAPSQESPAEAFF. In nucleotides, the CDR3 is TGCAGTGCTCCCTCCCAGGAAAGCCCAGCTGAAGCTTTCTTT. The chain couples TRBV20-1 to TRBJ1-1; D unresolved. CDR1 and CDR2 from the germline V gene are DFQATT and SNEGSKA (reference sequence). Trimming stripped 5 bases from V and 6 bases from J, with 19 bases between. The CDR3 is 14 amino acids.

The chain employs TRBV7-9 and TRBJ2-1, with 9 bases that match TRBD2. The CDR3 length is 15 residues. V was pared by 2 bases and J by 6 bases, with 5 bases of the junction left unmatched. Germline lookup yields CDR1 SEHNR and CDR2 FQNEAQ (reference sequence). In DNA form, the CDR3 reads TGTGCCAGCAGCTTAAAAGTAGCGGGAGTCAATGAGCAGTTCTTC. It is translated as CASSLKVAGVNEQFF.

The chain has TRBV5-8 and TRBJ1-5; 7 bases line up with TRBD1. The CDR3 covers 15 residues. Germline V gene lookup returns CDR1 SGHTS and CDR2 YDEGEE. J gave up 1 base and V 3 bases, and 4 bases lay outside the gene matches. The CDR3 protein is CASSSPGQSNQPQHF. The CDR3 DNA reads as TGTGCCAGCAGCTCTCCGGGACAGAGCAATCAGCCCCAGCATTTT.

In its sample, this clonotype was seen a few times. The V call is TRBV6-5, the J call TRBJ2-1, with no clear D. This CDR3 is 15 amino acids long. Trimming took off 0 bases at V and 8 bases at J, with 14 bases between the two ends. The germline V gene has CDR1 MNHEY and CDR2 SVGAGI. Here the CDR3 DNA reads TGTGCCAGCAGTTACTCGAAAACAAGTAGCTATGAGCAGTTCTTC. Amino acid sequence: CASSYSKTSSYEQFF.

This chain uses TRBV10-1 with TRBJ1-5; D gene ambiguous. With 3 bases removed from V and 2 bases from J, the gap between germline ends came to 2 bases. The CDR3 sequence is 12 residues long. CDR1 and CDR2 from the germline V gene are WNHNN and SYGVQD (reference sequence). The CDR3 loop is CASSERNQPQHF. CDR3 sequence (DNA): TGCGCCAGCAGTGAACGCAATCAGCCCCAGCATTTT.

This clonotype was picked up a small number of times. V and J are TRBV24-1 and TRBJ2-1; TRBD1 agrees at 12 bases. J gave up 9 bases and V 4 bases, and 6 bases lay outside the gene matches. Germline-derived CDR1 and CDR2 are KGHDR and SFDVKD. The CDR3 consists of 15 residues. As DNA, the CDR3 is TGTGCCACCAGTGACCGGGACAGGGGGCTTTTTGAGCAGTTCTTC. As protein: CATSDRDRGLFEQFF.

Regarding this clonotype: A read error is likely, as this CDR3 ends without the conserved phenylalanine or tryptophan. This chain connects TRBV20-1 to TRBJ2-3; 8 nucleotides line up with TRBD1. The V segment lost 4 bases and the J segment 1 base; nucleotides outside the gene matches: 1. CDR3 size: 13 residues. The germline V gene encodes CDR1 DFQATT and CDR2 SNEGSKA (reference sequence). The CDR3 loop reads CSAMDRGTDTQYL. In DNA, the CDR3 is TGCAGTGCTATGGACAGGGGCACAGATACGCAGTATTTG.

The chain combines TRBV7-2 with TRBJ2-2; D unresolved. Trimming pared 2 bases from V and 1 base from J, leaving 11 bases between. There are 16 residues in the CDR3. Germline CDR1 SGHTA, CDR2 FQGNSA. CDR3 protein: CASSLCRHLNTGELFF. For the CDR3, the DNA is TGTGCCAGCAGCTTATGTCGTCACCTGAACACCGGGGAGCTGTTTTTT.

This clonotype was observed a few times. This chain joins TRBV13 and TRBJ1-2; the D is unclear. V lost 6 bases and J 2 bases, leaving 16 bases between the germline ends. The CDR3 totals 15 residues. In germline, CDR1 is PRHDT, CDR2 FYEKMQ (reference sequence). The DNA of the CDR3 is TGTGCCAGCAGGGGAGAGGACGGAGAAAACTATGGCTACACCTTC. Translating gives CASRGEDGENYGYTF.

The sample holds a few counts of this clonotype. The rearrangement joins TRBV12-3 or TRBV12-4 to TRBJ1-5; D unclear. The CDR3 spans 13 residues. V gave up 3 bases and J gave up 6 bases, with 9 bases separating them. The CDR3 region has the DNA TGTGCCAGCAGTTTCAGATCAGGTCAGCCCCAGCATTTT. Translation gives CASSFRSGQPQHF.

This clonotype turned up a few times. This chain joins TRBV24-1 and TRBJ1-1; no clear D. The CDR3 is made up of 13 amino acids. Germline values: CDR1 KGHDR, CDR2 SFDVKD. V lost 4 bases and J lost 0, with 5 bases in between. This CDR3 is CATSEAMNTEAFF. In nucleotides, the CDR3 is TGTGCCACCAGTGAGGCTATGAACACTGAAGCTTTCTTT.

The J gene is TRBJ2-5, the V gene TRBV27, with TRBD2 matching over 8 bases. The V gene end was trimmed by 1 base and the J gene end by 2 bases; junction bases not matched to a gene: 12. CDR1 and CDR2 from the germline V gene are MNHEY and SMNVEV (reference sequence). The CDR3 loop spans 18 amino acids. CDR3 residues: CASSLLSGSGGPQETQYF. DNA for the CDR3: TGTGCCAGCAGTTTATTATCAGGGAGCGGGGGTCCACAAGAGACCCAGTACTTC.

The J gene is TRBJ1-2, the V gene TRBV5-1; the match to TRBD1 covers 9 bases. The CDR3 runs 14 residues. V shed 4 bases, J shed 5 bases, and the junction held 6 bases outside the gene matches. The V gene's germline CDR1 is SGHRS and CDR2 YFSETQ. The CDR3 loop reads CASSVGQGPYGYTF. The CDR3 DNA is TGCGCCAGCAGCGTGGGACAGGGACCTTATGGCTACACCTTC.

The chain recombines TRBV27 with TRBJ2-2; D remains unclear. V was cut by 2 bases and J by 1 base, with 2 bases left in between. CDR1 and CDR2 from the germline V gene are MNHEY and SMNVEV (reference sequence). The CDR3 extends over 13 amino acids. CDR3 loop: CASSLVNTGELFF. The CDR3 nucleotides are TGTGCCAGCAGTTTAGTGAACACCGGGGAGCTGTTTTTT.

This clonotype was seen a few times. The genes are TRBV20-1 and TRBJ2-3; D unresolved. Germline V gene data show CDR1 as DFQATT and CDR2 as SNEGSKA (reference sequence). Trimming took off 1 base at V and 0 bases at J, with 17 bases between the two ends. The CDR3 runs to 17 residues. In DNA, the CDR3 is TGCAGTGCTAGAGTTCGGCCCCAGGTCGGCAGCACAGATACGCAGTATTTT. It yields the protein CSARVRPQVGSTDTQYF.

The chain has TRBV9 and TRBJ1-4; 9 nucleotides align to TRBD1. Germline V gene sequence: CDR1 SGDLS, CDR2 YYNGEE. The CDR3 runs to 15 residues. Trimming at V came to 0 bases and at J to 8 bases, leaving 5 bases not matched to a gene. Here the CDR3 DNA reads TGTGCCAGCAGCGTAGAATGGACAGGGGAGGAAAAACTGTTTTTT. Protein sequence: CASSVEWTGEEKLFF.

This chain connects TRBV12-3 or TRBV12-4 to TRBJ1-2; D not resolved. V lost 2 bases to trimming and J lost 4 bases, with 8 bases between them. The CDR3 is 13 amino acids. The CDR3 coding sequence is TGTGCCAGCAGTTTATCACAGAGCTATGGCTACACCTTC. Translated, it gives CASSLSQSYGYTF.